The present T cell receptor beta chain was sequenced within a study of early T cells in non-severe SARS-CoV-2 infection. Study details: Alpha and beta chains were unpaired, from unsorted whole-blood bulk RNA. Findings and limits, study-wide: The VDJdb matching leaned toward anti-spike CD8 responses and overlooked private and CD4 specificities.

The TCR library protocol attached unique molecular identifiers to the individual cDNA molecules. TCRdb ran MiXCR on the 5' RACE reads and lists one entry per CDR3 protein. The table lists more than 40,000 distinct CDR3 sequences, more than 6.5% of them singletons, with 8.3% in the top ten. In its sample, this clonotype was seen a few times. As yet, its antigen is unknown. V was pared by 2 bases and J by 4 bases, with 19 bases between. The CDR3 is 17 amino acids. The germline V gene has CDR1 MDHEN and CDR2 SYDVKM. The sequenced sample consisted of whole blood. The receptor was isolated from an adult who was a healthcare worker with PCR-confirmed SARS-CoV-2 infection or an uninfected control (not recorded which). V usage is TRBV28 and J usage is TRBJ2-3, with D possibly matching TRBD2 (6 bases). DNA of the CDR3: TGTGCCAGCAGTTTAAGGACTACGCAGGATTGGGCAGATACGCAGTATTTT. Its translation: CASSLRTTQDWADTQYF.